This T cell receptor beta chain is drawn from a study of blood T cell repertoires in COVID-19. For the study at large: T cells, B-cell-depleted T cells, or PBMCs provided the cDNA or gDNA that served as material.

Seattle's cohort entered during active infection and was followed longitudinally. Per the germline V gene, CDR1 is SGHTA and CDR2 is FQGNSA. The CDR3 is 14 amino acids. Trimming removed 5 bases from V and 2 bases from J; junction bases left unmatched: 5. Source study methods: Reference gene primer amplification yielded estimated nucleated cell counts. Sequencing was performed with immunoSEQ multiplex PCR; in TCRdb, only in-frame clones are kept and a portion is missing. V, J and clone size were drawn from that table, and D and trimming were deduced from the DNA. The table records about 300,000 clones, roughly nine tenths of them present only once.

Sequenced material: peripheral blood. This receptor was obtained from a woman between 25 and 40 years old with COVID-19, enrolled during active disease. The rearrangement uses TRBV7-2 and TRBJ2-7; 8 nucleotides line up with TRBD1. CDR3 nucleotide sequence: TGTGCCAGCAGCACGGACAGGGTAACCTACGAGCAGTACTTC. This sequence encodes CASSTDRVTYEQYF.